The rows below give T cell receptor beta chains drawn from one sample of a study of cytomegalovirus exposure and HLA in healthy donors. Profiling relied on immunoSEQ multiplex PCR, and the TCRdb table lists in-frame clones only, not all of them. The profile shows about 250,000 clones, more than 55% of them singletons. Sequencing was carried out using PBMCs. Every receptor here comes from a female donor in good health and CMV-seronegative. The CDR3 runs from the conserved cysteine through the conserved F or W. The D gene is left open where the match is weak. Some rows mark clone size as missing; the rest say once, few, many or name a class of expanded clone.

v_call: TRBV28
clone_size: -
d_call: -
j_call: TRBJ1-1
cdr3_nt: TGTGCCAGCAGTTTAGTACGGGTAGGGAACACTGAAGCTTTCTTT
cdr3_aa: CASSLVRVGNTEAFF

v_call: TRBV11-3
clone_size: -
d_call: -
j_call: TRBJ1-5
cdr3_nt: TGTGCCAGCAGCTTAAGTTGGCTTCAGCCCCAGCATTTT
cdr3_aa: CASSLSWLQPQHF

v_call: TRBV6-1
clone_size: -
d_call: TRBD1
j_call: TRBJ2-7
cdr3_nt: TGTGCCAGCAGTGAAGCGGGACAGGGACAAGACGAGCAGTACTTC
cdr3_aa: CASSEAGQGQDEQYF

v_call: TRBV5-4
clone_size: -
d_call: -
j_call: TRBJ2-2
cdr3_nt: TGTGCCAGCAGCTTGGTCGGGTCGACCGGGGAGCTGTTTTTT
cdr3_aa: CASSLVGSTGELFF

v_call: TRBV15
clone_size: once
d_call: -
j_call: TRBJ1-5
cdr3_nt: TGTGCCACCAGCAGACAGGGAGCGGGACCCCAGCATTTT
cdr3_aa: CATSRQGAGPQHF

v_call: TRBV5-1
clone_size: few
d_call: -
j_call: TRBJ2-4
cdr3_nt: TGCGCCAGCAGCTTGTCGACAGGAGTAGCCAAAAACATTCAGTACTTC
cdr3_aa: CASSLSTGVAKNIQYF

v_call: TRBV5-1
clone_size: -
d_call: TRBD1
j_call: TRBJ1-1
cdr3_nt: TGCGCCAGCAGCTTCGGGGCGGGACAGTTGGCGAACACTGAAGCTTTCTTT
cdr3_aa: CASSFGAGQLANTEAFF

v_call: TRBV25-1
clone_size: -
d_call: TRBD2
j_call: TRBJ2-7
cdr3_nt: TGTGCCAGCAGGCCTAGCGGGATGGACGAGCAGTACTTC
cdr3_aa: CASRPSGMDEQYF

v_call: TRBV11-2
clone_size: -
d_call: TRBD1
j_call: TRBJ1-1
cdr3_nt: TGTGCCAGCAGCTTGGAGCCCGGGACAGTAAACACTGAAGCTTTCTTT
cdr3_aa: CASSLEPGTVNTEAFF

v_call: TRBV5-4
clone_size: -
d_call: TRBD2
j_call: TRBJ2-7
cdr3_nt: TGTGCCAGCAGCTTTGGGGTAGGGACTACATACGAGCAGTACTTC
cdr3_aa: CASSFGVGTTYEQYF

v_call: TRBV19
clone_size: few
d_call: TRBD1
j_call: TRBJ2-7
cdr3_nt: TGTGCCAGTAGTACCCGGGACAGGTCTATCCACGAGCAGTACTTC
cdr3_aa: CASSTRDRSIHEQYF

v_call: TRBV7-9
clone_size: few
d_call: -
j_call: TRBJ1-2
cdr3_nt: TGTGCCAGCAGCCCCTACGCAGGGGCAAACTATGGCTACACCTTC
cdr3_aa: CASSPYAGANYGYTF

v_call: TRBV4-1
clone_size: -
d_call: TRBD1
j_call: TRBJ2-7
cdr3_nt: TGCGCCAGCAGCCAGGGGACAGGTAGGGAGCAGTACTTC
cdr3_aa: CASSQGTGREQYF

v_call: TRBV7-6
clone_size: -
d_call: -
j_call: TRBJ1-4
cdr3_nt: TGTGCCAGCAGCCGGAGGACCCCTTCTAATGAAAAACTGTTTTTT
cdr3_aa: CASSRRTPSNEKLFF

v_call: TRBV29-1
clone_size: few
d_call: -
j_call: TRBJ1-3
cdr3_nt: TGCAGCGTTGACCGGGGAAACACCATATATTTT
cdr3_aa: CSVDRGNTIYF

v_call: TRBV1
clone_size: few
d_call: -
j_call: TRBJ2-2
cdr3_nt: TGCACCAGCAGCCAAGGATCCCAATTAGCGAACACCGGGGAGCTGTTTTTT
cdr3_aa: CTSSQGSQLANTGELFF

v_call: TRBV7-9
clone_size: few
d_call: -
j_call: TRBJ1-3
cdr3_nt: TGTGCCAGCAGCAGCTCAGGCGTCTCTGGAAACACCATATATTTT
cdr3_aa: CASSSSGVSGNTIYF

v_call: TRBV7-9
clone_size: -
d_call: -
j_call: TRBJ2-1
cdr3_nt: TGTGCCAGCAGCTTAAGCAGGCAGAATGAGCAGTTCTTC
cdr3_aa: CASSLSRQNEQFF

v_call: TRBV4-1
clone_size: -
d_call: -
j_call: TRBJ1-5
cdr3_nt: TGCGCCAGCAGCCAAGAGCATCCTAGACGCGGGATCAATCAGCCCCAGCATTTT
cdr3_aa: CASSQEHPRRGINQPQHF

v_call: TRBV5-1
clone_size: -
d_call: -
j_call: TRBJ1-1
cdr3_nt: TGCGCCAGCAGCTTGGAGGGGACACCGAACACTGAAGCTTTCTTT
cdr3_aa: CASSLEGTPNTEAFF

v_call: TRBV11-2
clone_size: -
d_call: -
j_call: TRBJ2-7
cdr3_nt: TGTGCCAGCAGCTTAGATCCCAGGAGGAGCCCGCCCTACGAGCAGTACTTC
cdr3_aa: CASSLDPRRSPPYEQYF

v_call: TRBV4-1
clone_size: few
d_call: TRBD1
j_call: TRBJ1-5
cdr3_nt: TGCGCCAGCAGCCAAGTTGTAGCCGACAGGGGGAATCAGCCCCAGCATTTT
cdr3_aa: CASSQVVADRGNQPQHF

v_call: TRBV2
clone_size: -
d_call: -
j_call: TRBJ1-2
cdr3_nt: TGTGCCAGCAGTGAAGTCAGGAACCGAGCCTATGGCTACACCTTC
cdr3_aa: CASSEVRNRAYGYTF

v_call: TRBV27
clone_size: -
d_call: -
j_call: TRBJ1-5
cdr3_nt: TGTGCCAGCAGTTGGGGGGGCAATCAGCCCCAGCATTTT
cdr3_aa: CASSWGGNQPQHF

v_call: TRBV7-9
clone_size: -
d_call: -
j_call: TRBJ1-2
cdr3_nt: TGTGCCAGCACCAACAGTAACTATGGCTACACCTTC
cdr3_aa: CASTNSNYGYTF

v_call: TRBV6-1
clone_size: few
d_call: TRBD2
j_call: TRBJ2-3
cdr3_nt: TGTGCCAGCCTAGGGGCTAGCGGGACCGCGCAGTATTTT
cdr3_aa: CASLGASGTAQYF

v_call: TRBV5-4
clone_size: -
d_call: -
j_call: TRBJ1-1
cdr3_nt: TGTGCCAGCAGCTCCAAAACCAGGAATTTGAACACTGAAGCTTTCTTT
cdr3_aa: CASSSKTRNLNTEAFF

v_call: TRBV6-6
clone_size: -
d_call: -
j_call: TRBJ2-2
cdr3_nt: TGTGCCAGCGGCCGGACTTTCACCGGGGAGCTGTTTTTT
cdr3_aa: CASGRTFTGELFF

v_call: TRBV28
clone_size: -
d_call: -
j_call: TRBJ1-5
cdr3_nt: TGTGCCAGCAGTTTAGCAGGGCCTCAGCCCCAGCATTTT
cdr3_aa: CASSLAGPQPQHF

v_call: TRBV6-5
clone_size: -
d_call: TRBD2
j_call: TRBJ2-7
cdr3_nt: TGTGCCAGCAGTTACCTAGCGGCGTACGAGCAGTACTTC
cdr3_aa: CASSYLAAYEQYF

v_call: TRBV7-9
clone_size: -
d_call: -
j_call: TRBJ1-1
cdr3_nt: TGTGCCAGCAGCGCGGGACCCCCTTCGAACACTGAAGCTTTCTTT
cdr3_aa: CASSAGPPSNTEAFF

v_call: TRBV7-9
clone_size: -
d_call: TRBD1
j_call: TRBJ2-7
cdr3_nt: TGTGCCAGCGCGGGACAGGGGACTTCCTACGAGCAGTACTTC
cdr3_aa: CASAGQGTSYEQYF

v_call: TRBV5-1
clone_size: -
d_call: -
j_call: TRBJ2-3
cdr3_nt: TGCGCCAGCAGCTTCCAGGGATTCGGAGATACGCAGTATTTT
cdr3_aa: CASSFQGFGDTQYF

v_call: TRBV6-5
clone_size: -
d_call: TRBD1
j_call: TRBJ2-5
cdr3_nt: TGTGCCAGCAGTTACTCGGACAGGGGGCGTGGGGAGACCCAGTACTTC
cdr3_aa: CASSYSDRGRGETQYF

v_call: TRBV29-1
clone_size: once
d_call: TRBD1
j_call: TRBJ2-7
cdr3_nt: TGCAGCGTCCGCTCCCCGGGACAGGGGAACGAGCAGTACTTC
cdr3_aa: CSVRSPGQGNEQYF

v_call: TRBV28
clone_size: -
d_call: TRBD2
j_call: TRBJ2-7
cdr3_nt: TGTGCCAGCAGTCCGGGACTAGCTTACTACGAGCAGTACTTC
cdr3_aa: CASSPGLAYYEQYF

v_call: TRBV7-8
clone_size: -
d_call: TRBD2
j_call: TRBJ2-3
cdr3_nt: TGTGCCAGCTCGGGGGGTACGCAGTATTTT
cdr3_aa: CASSGGTQYF

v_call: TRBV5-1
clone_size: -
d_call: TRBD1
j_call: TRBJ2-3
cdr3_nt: TGCGCCAGCAGCGAACAGGGGGCAGGAGATACGCAGTATTTT
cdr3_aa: CASSEQGAGDTQYF